The 10 T cell receptor beta chains listed next were all sequenced from one sample in a study of graft-versus-host responses after intestinal transplantation. Clones were read by immunoSEQ multiplex PCR, and TCRdb kept only the in-frame ones, dropping some. The sample includes roughly 100,000 clones, 93% of them seen just once. These TCRs' antigens remain unknown. The input for sequencing was unstimulated CD8+ T cells sorted from spleen or lymph node cells, taken before intestinal transplant. Source of these receptors: a human donor who received an intestinal transplant.

The rearrangement joins TRBV6-6 to TRBJ2-5, with 8 bases matching TRBD1. J gave up 4 bases and V 6 bases, and 7 bases lay outside the gene matches. The CDR3 covers 14 residues. CDR1 MNHNY and CDR2 SVGAGI come from the germline V gene (reference sequence). The CDR3 sequence: CASSPGTGIETQYF. CDR3 sequence (DNA): TGTGCCAGCAGCCCAGGGACAGGTATAGAGACCCAGTACTTC.

This clone was seen just once. The J gene is TRBJ2-5, the V gene TRBV7-9; D remains unclear. The germline V gene has CDR1 SEHNR and CDR2 FQNEAQ (reference sequence). The V end lost 8 bases, the J end lost 1 base, and 14 bases lay between the germline ends. The CDR3 sequence is 14 residues long. The CDR3 DNA reads TGTGCCAGCCGAAGCGCGTTAACCCAAGAGACCCAGTACTTC. This sequence encodes CASRSALTQETQYF. Full variable domain (outside the CDR3, taken from reference TRBV7-9 and TRBJ2-5): DTGVSQNPRHKITKRGQNVTFRCDPISEHNRLYWYRQTLGQGPEFLTYFQNEAQLEKSRLLSDRFSAERPKGSFSTLEIQRTEQGDSAMYLCASRSALTQETQYFGPGTRLLVL.

The chain uses TRBV7-8 and TRBJ2-7; unclear D gene. The V gene lost 2 bases and the J gene lost 2 bases, with 10 bases spanning the gap. CDR1 SGHVS and CDR2 FQNEAQ come from the germline V gene. CDR3 length: 14 residues. The CDR3 DNA is TGTGCCAGCAGCTTATCGGACCCGACCTACGAGCAGTACTTC. This gives the protein CASSLSDPTYEQYF.

The genes are TRBV29-1 and TRBJ2-2; D possibly corresponds to TRBD1 (5 bases). The CDR3 contains 12 residues. The germline gives CDR1 SQVTM, CDR2 ANQGSEA. V was cut by 7 bases and J by 3 bases, with 9 bases left in between. CDR3 in DNA: TGCAGCGGGGCCAGGGACACCGGGGAGCTGTTTTTT. Protein sequence: CSGARDTGELFF.

This CDR3 is CASSLIRRGALGYGYTF. CDR3 coding DNA: TGTGCCAGCAGCTTAATACGGCGGGGGGCGTTGGGGTATGGCTACACCTTC. This chain links TRBV11-2 with TRBJ1-2, with D perhaps matching TRBD1 (6 bases). The CDR3 has 17 residues. Germline CDR1 is SGHAT and CDR2 is FQNNGV. The V end lost 2 bases, the J end lost 5 bases, and 21 bases lay between the germline ends.

The rearrangement uses TRBV27 and TRBJ2-3; D may correspond to TRBD1 or TRBD2 (5 bases each). The CDR3 length is 14 residues. Germline V gene data show CDR1 as MNHEY and CDR2 as SMNVEV (reference sequence). With 11 bases removed from V and 1 base from J, the gap between germline ends came to 16 bases. CDR3 loop: CASRPGGGTDTQYF. CDR3 bases: TGTGCCTCCCGCCCTGGGGGTGGCACAGATACGCAGTATTTT.

The chain carries TRBV7-8 and TRBJ2-3; 7 bases match TRBD2. Germline CDR1 SGHVS, CDR2 FQNEAQ. Trimming took 7 bases from V and 0 from J; bases not matched to a gene: 10. The CDR3 extends over 16 amino acids. The CDR3 protein is CASTLPSGASTDTQYF. The CDR3, as DNA: TGTGCCAGCACCTTGCCCAGCGGGGCTAGCACAGATACGCAGTATTTT.

The chain has TRBV6-1 and TRBJ1-5, with a weak D call TRBD1 (6 bases). The V gene lost 8 bases and the J gene lost 4 bases, with 15 bases spanning the gap. The CDR3 loop spans 14 amino acids. Per the germline V gene, CDR1 is MNHNS and CDR2 is SASEGT. For the CDR3, the DNA is TGTGCCAGCTGGATCCAGGGGCGGAATCAGCCCCAGCATTTT. It is translated as CASWIQGRNQPQHF.

The chain has TRBV29-1 and TRBJ1-2, with TRBD1 as a possible D gene (6 bases). The CDR3 is 16 amino acids. Germline-derived CDR1 and CDR2 are SQVTM and ANQGSEA. The ends were cut back, 7 bases at V and 6 bases at J, with 27 bases in the middle. CDR3 loop: CSASDLGGAAHDGYTF. For the CDR3, the DNA is TGCAGCGCCTCGGACCTTGGGGGGGCAGCCCATGATGGCTACACCTTC.

The CDR3 loop reads CASSYSQGDGYTF. The CDR3 DNA reads as TGTGCCAGCAGTTACTCACAGGGGGATGGCTACACCTTC. V and J are TRBV6-5 and TRBJ1-2, with 8 bases identical to TRBD1. This CDR3 has 13 residues. Germline trimming cut 0 bases from V and 6 bases from J; bases unmatched to any gene: 0. The germline V gene has CDR1 MNHEY and CDR2 SVGAGI.